The T cell receptor beta chain under discussion was sequenced for a study of cytomegalovirus exposure and HLA in healthy donors. The germline V gene has CDR1 SQVTM and CDR2 ANQGSEA. V trimming: 2 bases; J trimming: 5 bases; junction bases outside the gene matches: 7. CDR3 length: 14 amino acids. General study results and limits: A later analysis reportedly found that, within productive TCRs, an Asian-associated ancestry cluster had fewer N-insertions than the mean observed across the roughly 700 donors. Cytomegalovirus association was assigned to about 150 TCR beta chains. While the bulk of TCR sequences proved rare, some public TCRs turned up in many donors. Excluded were some V segments that proved indistinguishable, including TRBV6-2 and TRBV6-3.

PCR amplification relied on 60 Vbeta primers (plus 13 Jbeta primers). The assay was immunoSEQ multiplex PCR, and TCRdb's table has in-frame clones only and misses some. The repertoire has around 100,000 clones, 70% to 85% of them found once; the top ten carry 3% to 3.5%. Note on this clone: Its specificity is not known.

Material: PBMCs. This receptor was obtained from a woman aged 40 to 49 in good health and CMV-seronegative. The chain joins TRBV29-1 to TRBJ2-5, with 8 bases fitting TRBD2. Here the CDR3 reads CSVEHGTRGETQYF. CDR3 nucleotides: TGCAGCGTTGAACACGGGACTAGGGGGGAGACCCAGTACTTC.